Shown below are 8 T cell receptor beta chains from a single sample sequenced in a study of blood T cell repertoires in COVID-19. Method: immunoSEQ multiplex PCR; TCRdb's copy keeps in-frame clones and lacks some. The sample lists roughly 300,000 clones, 70% to 90% occurring once. The source material was PBMCs or T cells enriched from blood (not recorded which). All receptors come from a man in his thirties or forties who had recovered from COVID-19.

This clone has a handful of counts. The V and J genes are TRBV7-9 and TRBJ1-6; D ambiguous. V shed 5 bases and J shed 9 bases, with 8 bases lying between them. CDR1 and CDR2 from the germline V gene are SEHNR and FQNEAQ (reference sequence). The CDR3 has 12 residues. CDR3 DNA: TGTGCCAGCAGCCGCGACATTTCACCCCTCCACTTT. This encodes CASSRDISPLHF. The full variable domain, rest sourced from reference TRBV7-9 and TRBJ1-6, is DTGVSQNPRHKITKRGQNVTFRCDPISEHNRLYWYRQTLGQGPEFLTYFQNEAQLEKSRLLSDRFSAERPKGSFSTLEIQRTEQGDSAMYLCASSRDISPLHFGNGTRLTVT.

In this sample, this clone turned up once. CDR3 in DNA: TGCGCCAGCAGCGCCGGACAGGTACCCTACGAGCAGTACTTC. Its protein is CASSAGQVPYEQYF. The V call is TRBV5-1, the J call TRBJ2-7; 7 bases agree with TRBD1. Germline lookup yields CDR1 SGHRS and CDR2 YFSETQ. V dropped 4 bases and J dropped 2; count of bases not matched to a gene: 6. The CDR3 consists of 14 residues.

V gene TRBV19 combines with J gene TRBJ2-3; D perhaps matches TRBD2 (5 bases). The CDR3 runs to 12 residues. Trimming removed 4 bases from V and 9 bases from J, with 11 bases in between. CDR1 and CDR2 from the germline V gene are LNHDA and SQIVND (reference sequence). CDR3 DNA sequence: TGTGCCAGTAGTAACGGGCCGGGGACGCAGTATTTT. It is translated as CASSNGPGTQYF.

The rearrangement joins TRBV3-1 (or the pseudogene TRBV3-2) to TRBJ1-2; 11 positions agree with TRBD1. In germline, CDR1 is LGHDT, CDR2 YNNKEL (reference sequence). J gave up 8 bases and V 0 bases, and 2 bases lay outside the gene matches. The length of the CDR3 is 14 residues. The CDR3 loop reads CASSQEGTGGGYTF. CDR3 nucleotides: TGTGCCAGCAGCCAAGAAGGGACAGGGGGAGGCTACACCTTC.

The V gene is TRBV15, the J gene TRBJ2-1; 7 bases are a match to TRBD2. Germline CDR1 is LNHNV and CDR2 is YYDKDF (reference sequence). After removal of 2 bases from V and 7 bases from J, the junction contained 11 bases not matched to a gene. The CDR3 is 16 residues long. The CDR3: CATSRPAGGSRNEQFF. CDR3 coding DNA: TGTGCCACCAGCAGACCCGCCGGCGGGAGTCGGAATGAGCAGTTCTTC.

This clone was recorded once. This CDR3 is CASSLQGAQDYGYTF. The DNA of the CDR3 is TGTGCCAGCAGCTTACAGGGTGCGCAGGACTATGGCTACACCTTC. The rearrangement uses TRBV5-4 and TRBJ1-2; a weak D match, TRBD1 (6 bases). The CDR3 runs to 15 residues. Trimming shortened V by 2 bases and J by 3 bases, and 14 bases separated the two germline ends. The V gene's germline CDR1 is SGHNT and CDR2 YYREEE (reference sequence).

The chain has TRBV18 and TRBJ1-1; D is ambiguous. Trimming removed 3 bases at V and 1 base at J, with 12 bases between. The germline V gene has CDR1 KGHSH and CDR2 LQKENI. CDR3 length equals 15 residues. CDR3 residues: CASSPMSKWNTEAFF. CDR3 bases: TGTGCCAGCTCACCCATGAGTAAATGGAACACTGAAGCTTTCTTT. Together with reference TRBV18 and TRBJ1-1, the CDR3 gives the full variable domain: NAGVMQNPRHLVRRRGQEARLRCSPMKGHSHVYWYRQLPEEGLKFMVYLQKENIIDESGMPKERFSAEFPKEGPSILRIQQVVRGDSAAYFCASSPMSKWNTEAFFGQGTRLTVV.

CDR3 nucleotides: TGTGCCGCCTCAGCCGGGGGGAACACTGAAGCTTTCTTT. This codes for CAASAGGNTEAFF. The chain is built from TRBV12-3 or TRBV12-4 and TRBJ1-1; perhaps TRBD1 as D (5 bases). The CDR3 is made up of 13 amino acids. V lost 11 bases and J lost 1, with 14 bases in between.